Listed below are T cell receptor beta chains from one sample, sequenced in a study of cytomegalovirus exposure and HLA in healthy donors. Sequencing was performed with immunoSEQ multiplex PCR; in TCRdb, only in-frame clones are kept and a portion is missing. The sample holds over 100,000 clones, around 63% seen once. The sample comprised PBMCs. The receptors come from a man in his forties or fifties in good health and CMV-seropositive. CDR3s include the opening cysteine and the closing phenylalanine or tryptophan. D genes are given only for firm matches. Size values are once, few and many counts, or a class for expanded clones, and some rows have none.

D: .; length: 13; V: TRBV2; size: .; J: TRBJ2-3; CDR3: CASSGSFTDTQYF; DNA: TGTGCCAGCAGTGGGAGTTTCACAGATACGCAGTATTTT
D: TRBD1; length: 15; V: TRBV9; size: few; J: TRBJ1-5; CDR3: CASSVGTGRDQPQHF; DNA: TGTGCCAGCAGCGTAGGGACAGGGCGCGATCAGCCCCAGCATTTT
D: TRBD1; length: 14; V: TRBV2; size: .; J: TRBJ2-2; CDR3: CASRGQANTGELFF; DNA: TGTGCCAGCAGGGGACAGGCAAACACCGGGGAGCTGTTTTTT
D: TRBD2; length: 14; V: TRBV29-1; size: few; J: TRBJ2-3; CDR3: CSVEDSGDLDTQYF; DNA: TGCAGCGTTGAAGATAGCGGGGACCTCGATACGCAGTATTTT
D: .; length: 14; V: TRBV5-1; size: .; J: TRBJ2-1; CDR3: CASSPERGNNEQFF; DNA: TGCGCCAGCAGCCCCGAGCGAGGTAACAATGAGCAGTTCTTC
D: .; length: 13; V: TRBV28; size: .; J: TRBJ2-7; CDR3: CASQVRRTGEQYF; DNA: TGTGCCAGCCAAGTACGGAGGACGGGTGAGCAGTACTTC
D: TRBD1; length: 14; V: TRBV28; size: .; J: TRBJ1-5; CDR3: CASSPGQFGQPQHF; DNA: TGTGCCAGCAGCCCGGGACAGTTCGGCCAGCCCCAGCATTTT
D: TRBD1; length: 14; V: TRBV5-1; size: .; J: TRBJ2-7; CDR3: CASSPGDRVHEQYF; DNA: TGCGCCAGCAGCCCGGGGGACAGGGTCCACGAGCAGTACTTC
D: .; length: 14; V: TRBV7-2; size: few; J: TRBJ1-4; CDR3: CASSPGTGDEKLFF; DNA: TGTGCCAGCAGCCCCGGGACGGGAGATGAAAAACTGTTTTTT
D: .; length: 17; V: TRBV11-1; size: once; J: TRBJ1-1; CDR3: CASSLRGSHPRDTEAFF; DNA: TGTGCCAGCAGCTTAAGGGGCAGCCACCCAAGGGACACTGAAGCTTTCTTT
D: TRBD2; length: 15; V: TRBV19; size: .; J: TRBJ2-7; CDR3: CASSPGLAEPYEQYF; DNA: TGTGCCAGTAGTCCGGGACTAGCGGAACCTTACGAGCAGTACTTC
D: TRBD1; length: 14; V: TRBV7-9; size: once; J: TRBJ2-7; CDR3: CASSLRQGNYEQYF; DNA: TGTGCCAGCAGCTTAAGACAGGGTAACTACGAGCAGTACTTC
D: .; length: 14; V: TRBV19; size: .; J: TRBJ2-7; CDR3: CASKFGGDSYEQYF; DNA: TGTGCCAGTAAATTTGGCGGGGACTCCTACGAGCAGTACTTC
D: TRBD2; length: 17; V: TRBV5-4; size: few; J: TRBJ2-1; CDR3: CASSPGLAGDFNNEQFF; DNA: TGTGCCAGCAGTCCTGGACTAGCGGGGGACTTTAACAATGAGCAGTTCTTC
D: .; length: 15; V: TRBV6-1; size: .; J: TRBJ2-7; CDR3: CASSEVDSFTYEQYF; DNA: TGTGCCAGCAGTGAAGTGGACAGTTTTACCTACGAGCAGTACTTC
D: TRBD1; length: 16; V: TRBV2; size: few; J: TRBJ1-6; CDR3: CASRRRTGEGDSPLHF; DNA: TGTGCCAGCAGGAGGCGGACAGGGGAAGGAGATTCACCCCTCCACTTT
D: .; length: 14; V: TRBV7-2; size: few; J: TRBJ1-1; CDR3: CASSLSRFYTEAFF; DNA: TGTGCCAGCAGCTTAAGCAGGTTTTACACTGAAGCTTTCTTT
D: .; length: 15; V: TRBV2; size: few; J: TRBJ2-5; CDR3: CASTTTTTYQETQYF; DNA: TGTGCCAGCACAACCACAACAACGTACCAAGAGACCCAGTACTTC
D: .; length: 18; V: TRBV7-9; size: .; J: TRBJ2-3; CDR3: CASSLAGQSQPYTDTQYF; DNA: TGTGCCAGCAGCTTAGCAGGACAGTCCCAACCCTACACAGATACGCAGTATTTT
D: TRBD1; length: 15; V: TRBV5-1; size: once; J: TRBJ2-5; CDR3: CASSETGGYQETQYF; DNA: TGCGCCAGCAGCGAGACAGGGGGCTATCAAGAGACCCAGTACTTC
D: .; length: 15; V: TRBV29-1; size: .; J: TRBJ2-5; CDR3: CSVEDRNLREETQYF; DNA: TGCAGCGTTGAAGATCGCAACCTCAGGGAAGAGACCCAGTACTTC
D: .; length: 12; V: TRBV7-2; size: .; J: TRBJ2-7; CDR3: CASSLSGYEQYF; DNA: TGTGCCAGCAGCTTGAGTGGTTACGAGCAGTACTTC
D: TRBD2; length: 17; V: TRBV4-2; size: .; J: TRBJ2-2; CDR3: CASGPLLAGDNTGELFF; DNA: TGTGCCAGCGGCCCCCTGCTAGCGGGGGATAACACCGGGGAGCTGTTTTTT
D: .; length: 15; V: TRBV7-2; size: .; J: TRBJ2-4; CDR3: CASSLDNVAKNIQYF; DNA: TGTGCCAGCAGCTTAGACAATGTGGCTAAAAACATTCAGTACTTC
D: .; length: 14; V: TRBV11-3; size: .; J: TRBJ2-1; CDR3: CASSLASTYNEQFF; DNA: TGTGCCAGCAGCTTAGCATCTACCTACAATGAGCAGTTCTTC
D: TRBD2; length: 15; V: TRBV5-1; size: few; J: TRBJ2-3; CDR3: CASSFPRRGSDTQYF; DNA: TGCGCCAGCAGCTTCCCAAGGCGGGGGTCGGATACGCAGTATTTT
D: TRBD1; length: 16; V: TRBV28; size: .; J: TRBJ1-4; CDR3: CASRLTGQGGNEKLFF; DNA: TGTGCCAGCAGGTTAACAGGACAGGGGGGGAATGAAAAACTGTTTTTT
D: .; length: 15; V: TRBV15; size: .; J: TRBJ1-3; CDR3: CATSRDPGAGNTIYF; DNA: TGTGCCACCAGCAGAGATCCAGGGGCTGGAAACACCATATATTTT
D: TRBD1; length: 15; V: TRBV5-1; size: .; J: TRBJ2-7; CDR3: CASSGIRDRGYEQYF; DNA: TGCGCCAGCAGCGGGATTCGGGACAGGGGCTACGAGCAGTACTTC
D: TRBD1; length: 18; V: TRBV11-2; size: .; J: TRBJ1-6; CDR3: CASSLDPFPETGFSPLHF; DNA: TGTGCCAGCAGCTTAGACCCTTTCCCCGAGACAGGGTTTTCACCCCTCCACTTT
D: .; length: 17; V: TRBV18; size: .; J: TRBJ2-5; CDR3: CASSPPNAGDMKETQYF; DNA: TGTGCCAGCTCACCACCGAACGCAGGGGACATGAAAGAGACCCAGTACTTC
D: TRBD1; length: 13; V: TRBV6-6; size: few; J: TRBJ1-2; CDR3: CASSVDRGYGYTF; DNA: TGTGCCAGCAGTGTAGACAGGGGGTATGGCTACACCTTC
D: .; length: 13; V: TRBV7-9; size: once; J: TRBJ2-1; CDR3: CASSLVNFNEQFF; DNA: TGTGCCAGCAGCTTAGTGAACTTCAATGAGCAGTTCTTC
D: TRBD2; length: 16; V: TRBV5-1; size: .; J: TRBJ2-1; CDR3: CASSPGTSQLNNEQFF; DNA: TGCGCCAGCAGTCCCGGGACTAGCCAACTAAACAATGAGCAGTTCTTC
D: .; length: 15; V: TRBV27; size: .; J: TRBJ1-5; CDR3: CASSPMPGGNQPQHF; DNA: TGTGCCAGCAGCCCTATGCCAGGGGGCAATCAGCCCCAGCATTTT
D: TRBD1; length: 14; V: TRBV6-6; size: few; J: TRBJ1-6; CDR3: CASRATGYNSPLHF; DNA: TGTGCCAGCAGAGCGACAGGGTATAATTCACCCCTCCACTTT
D: .; length: 15; V: TRBV6-6; size: .; J: TRBJ2-1; CDR3: CASRTISGNYNEQFF; DNA: TGTGCCAGCAGGACGATTAGCGGCAACTACAATGAGCAGTTCTTC
D: TRBD2; length: 18; V: TRBV28; size: .; J: TRBJ2-2; CDR3: CASSLGWTSGRDTGELFF; DNA: TGTGCCAGCAGTTTAGGGTGGACTAGCGGGAGGGACACCGGGGAGCTGTTTTTT
D: .; length: 15; V: TRBV11-2; size: .; J: TRBJ1-1; CDR3: CASSTVAGSGTEAFF; DNA: TGTGCCAGCAGCACAGTGGCTGGGTCCGGCACTGAAGCTTTCTTT
D: TRBD1; length: 16; V: TRBV13; size: .; J: TRBJ2-7; CDR3: CASSSGQGAGGYEQYF; DNA: TGTGCCAGCAGCTCGGGACAGGGGGCTGGGGGCTACGAGCAGTACTTC
D: TRBD2; length: 15; V: TRBV5-8; size: few; J: TRBJ2-7; CDR3: CASSLVAGGFHEQYF; DNA: TGTGCCAGCAGCTTGGTAGCGGGAGGGTTCCACGAGCAGTACTTC
D: TRBD1; length: 15; V: TRBV5-1; size: .; J: TRBJ1-4; CDR3: CASSSQQGVNEKLFF; DNA: TGCGCCAGCAGCTCCCAACAGGGGGTGAATGAAAAACTGTTTTTT